This T cell receptor (beta chain) was captured in a study of blood T cell repertoires in COVID-19. Study overall: Collection of acute and convalescent COVID-19 samples took place in the United States, Italy and Spain.

Germline V gene sequence: CDR1 KGHSH, CDR2 LQKENI. This CDR3 region has 17 residues. With V trimmed by 1 base and J by 2 bases, 10 bases remained unmatched. Clones were read by immunoSEQ multiplex PCR, and TCRdb kept only the in-frame ones, dropping some. The sample comprises under 300,000 clones, 88% of which are singletons, and more than 0.95% rests with the top ten. The TCR originated in a woman aged 40 to 55 who had recovered from COVID-19. Sequences were obtained from peripheral blood. The chain uses TRBV18 and TRBJ2-5; 7 nucleotides agree with TRBD2. CDR3 protein: CASSPRGARGGQETQYF. In DNA, the CDR3 is TGTGCCAGCTCACCACGCGGGGCCCGCGGGGGACAAGAGACCCAGTACTTC.